This T cell receptor (beta chain) was retrieved from a study of PD-L1 blockade in urothelial cancer. Study as a whole: About nine tenths of the roughly 30 patients comprised males who had bladder-origin urothelial cancer. Blood samples had a median of 141,255 T cells. Study-level points and caveats: Patients who had durable benefit saw their tumor-associated blood clones expand more at 3 weeks.

Trimming removed 6 bases from V and 6 bases from J, with 21 bases in between. Germline CDR1 MNHEY, CDR2 SVGAGI. This CDR3 has 15 amino acids. Comments on this clone: Antigen specificity is unknown.

PCRs were each spiked with synthetic TCR analog templates. Produced via immunoSEQ multiplex PCR; TCRdb's table is partial and in-frame only. The repertoire holds roughly 24,000 clones, with about 86% as singletons. The sequence came from a man aged 60 to 75 with urothelial cancer. Sample: PBMCs, taken around atezolizumab (anti-PD-L1) treatment. V is TRBV6-5 and J is TRBJ2-7; D is possibly TRBD1 (6 bases). The CDR3 nucleotides read TGTGCCAGCAGGGGGTTTCAGGGGCCCACTGGCGAGCAGTACTTC. This gives the protein CASRGFQGPTGEQYF.